A selection of T cell receptor beta chains follows, all from one sample in a study of cytomegalovirus exposure and HLA in healthy donors. TCRdb keeps only in-frame clones here, not all; method: immunoSEQ multiplex PCR. The sample features under 150,000 clones, with 2% in its top ten. Sequencing was performed on PBMCs. The receptors were gathered from a woman between 55 and 75 years old in good health and CMV-seronegative. CDR3s include the opening cysteine and the closing phenylalanine or tryptophan. The D gene is left open where the match is weak.

TRBD1	TRBV6-5	TRBJ2-7	TGTGCCAGCAGTCAGGGACAGGGGAGGTCCTACGAGCAGTACTTC	CASSQGQGRSYEQYF
NA	TRBV28	TRBJ2-7	TGTGCCAGCAGTTTAGGTCATCCAGGACAGTCGCAGTACTTC	CASSLGHPGQSQYF
TRBD2	TRBV5-4	TRBJ2-7	TGTGCCAGCAGCTTGGTGGTAGCGGGGGAGCAGTACTTC	CASSLVVAGEQYF
TRBD2	TRBV5-1	TRBJ2-1	TGCGCCAGCAGCTTGGAGGCGGGGGCCTACAATGAGCAGTTCTTC	CASSLEAGAYNEQFF
TRBD1	TRBV5-1	TRBJ1-1	TGCGCCAGCAGCGACAGGGTTGGGACTGAAGCTTTCTTT	CASSDRVGTEAFF
TRBD1	TRBV7-2	TRBJ1-2	TGTGCCAGCAGCTCAGGACAGGGGTACTATGGCTACACCTTC	CASSSGQGYYGYTF
NA	TRBV28	TRBJ2-7	TGTGCCAGCAGTTTGGGGCGGGGCTACGAGCAGTACTTC	CASSLGRGYEQYF
NA	TRBV9	TRBJ1-1	TGTGCCAGCAGCGTAGCAGGTAACACTGAAGCTTTCTTT	CASSVAGNTEAFF
TRBD1	TRBV5-1	TRBJ1-5	TGCGCCAGCAGCCCGGGGACAGGGGGCACGGGACAGCCCCAGCATTTT	CASSPGTGGTGQPQHF
NA	TRBV29-1	TRBJ2-3	TGCAGCGTTGAAATCATGTCAGATACGCAGTATTTT	CSVEIMSDTQYF
NA	TRBV18	TRBJ2-7	TGTGCCAGCTCACCACTTGGAGGGGCCTACGAGCAGTACTTC	CASSPLGGAYEQYF
TRBD1	TRBV5-6	TRBJ2-2	TGTGCCAGCAGCTTCCGGGACAGAGACACCGGGGAGCTGTTTTTT	CASSFRDRDTGELFF
TRBD1	TRBV6-1	TRBJ2-7	TGTGCCAGCAGTGAAGCGGGGGGACAGGGAGTCAACGAGCAGTACTTC	CASSEAGGQGVNEQYF
NA	TRBV7-2	TRBJ1-4	TGTGCCACCTCAGTGCGTCCGGGGTCGGGTGAAAAACTGTTTTTT	CATSVRPGSGEKLFF
NA	TRBV7-6	TRBJ2-7	TGTGCCAGCAGCTTAGGTACTCGGACAGAGACCTACGAGCAGTACTTC	CASSLGTRTETYEQYF
TRBD2	TRBV7-2	TRBJ2-5	TGTGCCAGCGGGTTTGGGACTAGCGGGGGGGAGACCCAGTACTTC	CASGFGTSGGETQYF
NA	TRBV4-2	TRBJ2-6	TGTGCCAGCAGTAAAAGGGGAGGCGACTCTGGGGCCAACGTCCTGACTTTC	CASSKRGGDSGANVLTF
TRBD2	TRBV2	TRBJ2-3	TGTGCCAGCAGCCCAGGAGCGGGGGGGACGACAGATACGCAGTATTTT	CASSPGAGGTTDTQYF
NA	TRBV10-2	TRBJ1-1	TGCGCCAGCAGTAAACAGAGAAGGAACACTGAAGCTTTCTTT	CASSKQRRNTEAFF
NA	TRBV28	TRBJ1-3	TGTGCCACCAACCCAGGGGAAGGAAACACCATATATTTT	CATNPGEGNTIYF
NA	TRBV10-3	TRBJ1-5	TGTGCCATCAGTGACCCCGACAGTAGCAATCAGCCCCAGCATTTT	CAISDPDSSNQPQHF
TRBD2	TRBV7-3	TRBJ2-7	TGTGCCAGCAGCCCTAACGGGGGGTACTACGAGCAGTACTTC	CASSPNGGYYEQYF
NA	TRBV6-1	TRBJ2-7	TGTGCCAGCAGTGAAATATGGCAGGCTCCCGTCTACGAGCAGTACTTC	CASSEIWQAPVYEQYF
NA	TRBV4-1	TRBJ2-1	TGCGCCAGCACCAGCGGTAACAATGAGCGGTTCTTC	CASTSGNNERFF
NA	TRBV10-1	TRBJ2-3	TGCGCCAGCAGCCCCCGGGGTGGTGGCACAGATACGCAGTATTTT	CASSPRGGGTDTQYF
TRBD1	TRBV10-3	TRBJ2-7	TGTGCCATCAGTGGGCCCTCTTCCCGTTTCGACCGGACAGGGACCCACGAGCAGTACTTC	CAISGPSSRFDRTGTHEQYF
NA	TRBV2	TRBJ1-2	TGTGCCAGCAGCTCAGGGGCTTGGTATGGCTACACCTTC	CASSSGAWYGYTF
NA	TRBV5-6	TRBJ2-7	TGTGCCAGCAGCATGGGACCAACACCGGGCGAGCAGTACTTC	CASSMGPTPGEQYF
TRBD2	TRBV5-4	TRBJ2-7	TGTGCCAGCAGCTTGGTATTCGGGGGGAGGGAGAAACAGGAGCAGTACTTC	CASSLVFGGREKQEQYF
TRBD1	TRBV7-9	TRBJ2-7	TGTGCCAGCAGCGACAGGGGGCCCTACGAGCAGTACTTC	CASSDRGPYEQYF
TRBD2	TRBV7-7	TRBJ2-7	TGTGCTAGCAACCACGAGCAATCTAGCGGGATTAGCTCCTACGAGCAGTACTTC	CASNHEQSSGISSYEQYF
NA	TRBV5-1	TRBJ2-5	TGCGCCAGCAGCAGCGGTCGGGGGCAAGAGACCCAGTACTTC	CASSSGRGQETQYF
NA	TRBV27	TRBJ1-4	TGTGCCAGCAGGGGCCCTCAGGCGGGGGAAAAACTGTTTTTT	CASRGPQAGEKLFF
NA	TRBV19	TRBJ2-3	TGTGCCAGTACCCAGTCGGGGATTAGCACAGATACGCAGTATTTT	CASTQSGISTDTQYF
TRBD1	TRBV2	TRBJ1-5	TGTGCCAGCAGGGACAGGGGTAGCAATCAGCCCCAGCATTTT	CASRDRGSNQPQHF
NA	TRBV7-3	TRBJ1-5	TGTGCCAGCAGCCAAAACAGGGATCAGCCCCAGCATTTT	CASSQNRDQPQHF
NA	TRBV5-1	TRBJ2-7	TGCGCCAGCAGCCCCGGGAATGGGGTCGAGCAGTACTTC	CASSPGNGVEQYF
TRBD2	TRBV18	TRBJ2-1	TGTGCCAGCTCACCAAGACTTGCGGGAGGCCCGAGCTCCTACAATGAGCAGTTCTTC	CASSPRLAGGPSSYNEQFF
NA	TRBV25-1	TRBJ1-6	TGTGCCAGCAGTGTAGCGGGGGCTAGGAATTCACCCCTCCACTTT	CASSVAGARNSPLHF
NA	TRBV28	TRBJ1-6	TGTGCCAGCCTAGGTTGGCAGAGTAATTCACCCCTCCACTTT	CASLGWQSNSPLHF
NA	TRBV25-1	TRBJ2-6	TGTGCCAGCTCGGGGAGTAGAGGATCTGGGGCCAACGTCCTGACTTTC	CASSGSRGSGANVLTF
NA	TRBV5-6	TRBJ1-4	TGTGCCAGCAGCTTGGGGCAGGTTGATGAAAAACTGTTTTTT	CASSLGQVDEKLFF
TRBD2	TRBV7-3	TRBJ2-1	TGTGCCAGCAGCTTAACGAGGACTAGATCCGATGAGCAGTTCTTC	CASSLTRTRSDEQFF
TRBD2	TRBV5-1	TRBJ2-5	TGCGCCAGCAGCTTGGCTCACGGGGGGGGCCAAGAGACCCAGTACTTC	CASSLAHGGGQETQYF